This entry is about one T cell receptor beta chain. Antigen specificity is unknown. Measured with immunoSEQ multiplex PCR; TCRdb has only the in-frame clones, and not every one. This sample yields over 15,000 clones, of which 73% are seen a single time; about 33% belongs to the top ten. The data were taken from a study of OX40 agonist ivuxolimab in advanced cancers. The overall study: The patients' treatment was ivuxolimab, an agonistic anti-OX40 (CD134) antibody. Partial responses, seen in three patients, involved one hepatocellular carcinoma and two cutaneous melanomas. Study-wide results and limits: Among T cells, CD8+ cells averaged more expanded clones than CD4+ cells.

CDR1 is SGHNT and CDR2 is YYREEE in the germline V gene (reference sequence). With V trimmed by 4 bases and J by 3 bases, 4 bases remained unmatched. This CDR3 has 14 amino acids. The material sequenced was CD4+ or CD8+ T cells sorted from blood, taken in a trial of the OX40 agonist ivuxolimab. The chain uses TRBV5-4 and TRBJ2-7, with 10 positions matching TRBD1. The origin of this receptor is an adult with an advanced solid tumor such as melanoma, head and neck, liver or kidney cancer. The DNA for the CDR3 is TGTGCCAGCAGCGCCTGGACAGGGGGCTACGAGCAGTACTTC. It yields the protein CASSAWTGGYEQYF.